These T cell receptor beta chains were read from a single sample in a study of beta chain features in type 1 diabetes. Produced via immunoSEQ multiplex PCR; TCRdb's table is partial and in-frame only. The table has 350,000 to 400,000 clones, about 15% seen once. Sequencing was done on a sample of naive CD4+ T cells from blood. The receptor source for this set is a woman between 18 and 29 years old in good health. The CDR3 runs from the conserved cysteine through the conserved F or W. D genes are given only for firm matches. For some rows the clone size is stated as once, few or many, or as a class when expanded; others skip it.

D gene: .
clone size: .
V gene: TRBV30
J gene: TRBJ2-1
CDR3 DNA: TGTGCCTGGAGTGCCCCAGGGCTTGAGCAGTTCTTC
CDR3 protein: CAWSAPGLEQFF

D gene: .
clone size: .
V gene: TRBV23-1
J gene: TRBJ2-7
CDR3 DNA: TGCGCCAGCAGCACTTCGAAACGGACAATGCTTCCCGAGCAGTACTTC
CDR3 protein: CASSTSKRTMLPEQYF

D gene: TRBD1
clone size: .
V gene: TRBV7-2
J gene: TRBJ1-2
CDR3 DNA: TGTGCCAGCAGCGGGGGACAGGCTAACTATGGCTACACCTTC
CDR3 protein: CASSGGQANYGYTF

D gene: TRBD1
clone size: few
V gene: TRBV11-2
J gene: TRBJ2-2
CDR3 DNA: TGTGCCAGCAGCGTAGGAACAGGGGATCACACCGGGGAGCTGTTTTTT
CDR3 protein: CASSVGTGDHTGELFF

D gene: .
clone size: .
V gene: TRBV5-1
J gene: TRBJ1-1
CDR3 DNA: TGCGCCAGCAGCATCAACGGCGGGAACACTGAAGCTTTCTTT
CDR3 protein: CASSINGGNTEAFF

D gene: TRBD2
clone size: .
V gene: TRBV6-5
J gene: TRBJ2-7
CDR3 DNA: TGTGCCAGCAGTTACAGTAGCGGGAGGGCCAACGAGCAGTACTTC
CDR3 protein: CASSYSSGRANEQYF

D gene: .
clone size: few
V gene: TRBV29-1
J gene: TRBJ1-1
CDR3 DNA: TGCAGCGTTCTATCTACAGAGAACACTGAAGCTTTCTTT
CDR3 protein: CSVLSTENTEAFF

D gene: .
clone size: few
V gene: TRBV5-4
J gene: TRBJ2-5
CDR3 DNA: TGTGCCAGCACCCCTGGGGGGGGCCGCGAGACCCAGTACTTC
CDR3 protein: CASTPGGGRETQYF

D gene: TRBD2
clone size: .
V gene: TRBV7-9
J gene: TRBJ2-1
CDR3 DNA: TGTGCCAGCAGCTTAGGGACTAGCGGTCCCCCCCGCGTTGAGCAGTTCTTC
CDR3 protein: CASSLGTSGPPRVEQFF

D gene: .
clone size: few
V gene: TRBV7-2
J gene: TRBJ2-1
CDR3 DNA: TGTGCCAGCACCTCTGAGGGCAATGAGCAGTTCTTC
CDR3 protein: CASTSEGNEQFF

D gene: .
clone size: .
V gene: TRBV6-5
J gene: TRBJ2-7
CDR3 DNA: TGTGCCAGCAGTAGACAGTGGGGTTCCTACGAGCAGTACTTC
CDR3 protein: CASSRQWGSYEQYF

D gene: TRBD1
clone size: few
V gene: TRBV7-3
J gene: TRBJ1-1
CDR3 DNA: TGTGCCAGCAGCGCACGACAGGGGAAAGGTCCAGGCACTGAAGCTTTCTTT
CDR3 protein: CASSARQGKGPGTEAFF

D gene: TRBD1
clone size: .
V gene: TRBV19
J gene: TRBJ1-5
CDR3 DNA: TGTGCCAGTATTCAGGGGGTGAACACCCAGGGGAATCAGCCCCAGCATTTT
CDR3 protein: CASIQGVNTQGNQPQHF

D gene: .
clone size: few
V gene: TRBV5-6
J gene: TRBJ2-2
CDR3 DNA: TGTGCCAGCAGCTTACTAGGAAAGAACACCGGGGAGCTGTTTTTT
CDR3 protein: CASSLLGKNTGELFF

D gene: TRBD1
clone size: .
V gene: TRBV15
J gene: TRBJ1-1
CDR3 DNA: TGTGCCACCAGCAGATATGGGACAGGGGGGAACACTGAAGCTTTCTTT
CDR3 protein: CATSRYGTGGNTEAFF

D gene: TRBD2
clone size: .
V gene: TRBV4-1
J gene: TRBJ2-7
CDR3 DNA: TGCGCCAGCAGCCTCCTAGCGGGAAGCTCCTACGAGCAGTACTTC
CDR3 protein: CASSLLAGSSYEQYF

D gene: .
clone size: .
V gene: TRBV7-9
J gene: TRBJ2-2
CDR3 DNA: TGTGCCAGCAGCTTGCAGGGCAACACCGGGGAGCTGTTTTTT
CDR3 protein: CASSLQGNTGELFF

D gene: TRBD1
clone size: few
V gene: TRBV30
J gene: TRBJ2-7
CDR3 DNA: TGTGCCTGGAGTGTACAGGGGAGAGTGGGGGACAGGCCCCTCGAGCAGTACTTC
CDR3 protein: CAWSVQGRVGDRPLEQYF

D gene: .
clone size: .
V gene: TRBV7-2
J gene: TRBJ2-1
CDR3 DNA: TGTGCCAGCAGCTTAGCGAGTATCTCCTACAATGAGCAGTTCTTC
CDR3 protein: CASSLASISYNEQFF

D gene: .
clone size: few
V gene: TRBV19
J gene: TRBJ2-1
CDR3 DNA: TGTGCCAGTAGTATAGGGAGGCAGCCCTACAATGAGCAGTTCTTC
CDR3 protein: CASSIGRQPYNEQFF

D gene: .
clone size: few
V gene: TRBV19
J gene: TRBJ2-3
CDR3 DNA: TGTGCCAGTACTATGCGGTCCACAGATACGCAGTATTTT
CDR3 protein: CASTMRSTDTQYF

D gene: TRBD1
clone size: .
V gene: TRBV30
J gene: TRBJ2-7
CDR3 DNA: TGTGCCTGGAGCTACGGGACAGGGATTTACGAGCAGTACTTC
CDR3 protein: CAWSYGTGIYEQYF

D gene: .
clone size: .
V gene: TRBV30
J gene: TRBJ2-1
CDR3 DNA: TGTGCCTGGAGTTCAGGAGGCACCTACAATGAGCAGTTCTTC
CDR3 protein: CAWSSGGTYNEQFF

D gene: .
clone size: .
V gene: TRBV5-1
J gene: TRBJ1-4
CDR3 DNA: TGCGCCAGCAGCTTGAGGGACAAGGGGGAAAAACTGTTTTTT
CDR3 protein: CASSLRDKGEKLFF

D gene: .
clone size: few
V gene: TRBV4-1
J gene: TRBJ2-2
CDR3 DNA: TGCGCCAGCAGCCGCACTAGTTTAGACACCGGGGAGCTGTTTTTT
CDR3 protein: CASSRTSLDTGELFF

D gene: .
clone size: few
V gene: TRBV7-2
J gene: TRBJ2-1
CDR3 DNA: TGTGCCAGCAGCTTAACCGGGCCTCAAAGGAGGAATGAGCAGTTCTTC
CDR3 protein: CASSLTGPQRRNEQFF

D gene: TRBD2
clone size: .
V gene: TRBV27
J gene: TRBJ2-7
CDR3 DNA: TGTGCCAGCCGGTCCAGCGGGAGCTACGAGCAGTACTTC
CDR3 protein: CASRSSGSYEQYF

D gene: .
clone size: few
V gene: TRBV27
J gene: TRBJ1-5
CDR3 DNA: TGTGCCAGCAGTTCGTATTCCAATCAGCCCCAGCATTTT
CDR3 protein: CASSSYSNQPQHF

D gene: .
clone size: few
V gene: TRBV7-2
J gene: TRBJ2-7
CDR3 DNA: TGTGCCAGCAGCTTAGTCGGTATCTACGAGCAGTACTTC
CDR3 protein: CASSLVGIYEQYF

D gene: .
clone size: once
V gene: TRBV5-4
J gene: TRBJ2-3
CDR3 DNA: TGTGCCAGCAGCTTGTGGGGCCCAGATACGCAGTATTTT
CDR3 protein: CASSLWGPDTQYF

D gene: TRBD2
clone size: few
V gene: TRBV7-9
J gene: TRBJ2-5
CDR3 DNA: TGTGCCAGCAGCCCACGCGGGAGGGTCGACGGAGAGACCCAGTACTTC
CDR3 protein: CASSPRGRVDGETQYF

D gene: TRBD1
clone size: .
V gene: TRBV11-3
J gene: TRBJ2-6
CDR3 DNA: TGTGCCAGCAGCTCCTTCGGGACAGCCGACTCTGGGGCCAACGTCCTGACTTTC
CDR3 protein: CASSSFGTADSGANVLTF

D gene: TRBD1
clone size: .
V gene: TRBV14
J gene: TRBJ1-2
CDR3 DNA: TGTGCCAGCAGCCTACGACAGGGATCCGGCTACACCTTC
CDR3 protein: CASSLRQGSGYTF

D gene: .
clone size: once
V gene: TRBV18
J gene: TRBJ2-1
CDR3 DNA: TGTGCCAGCTCCCCTAAAGGTCTGCGGGGCCAACACAATGAGCAGTTCTTC
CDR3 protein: CASSPKGLRGQHNEQFF

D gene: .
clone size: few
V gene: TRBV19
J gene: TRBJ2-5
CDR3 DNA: TGTGCCAGTAGTAAGGTGCGGCCCTTCGGGGAGACCCAGTACTTC
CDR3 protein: CASSKVRPFGETQYF

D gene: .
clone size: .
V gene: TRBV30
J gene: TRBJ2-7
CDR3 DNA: TGTGCCTGGAGTGTAGGTTGGGCGGGGGCCACCTACGAGCAGTACTTC
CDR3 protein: CAWSVGWAGATYEQYF

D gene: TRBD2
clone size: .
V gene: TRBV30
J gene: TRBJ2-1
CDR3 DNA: TGTGCCTGGACTAGCGGGAGTACCAATGAGCAGTTCTTC
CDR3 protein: CAWTSGSTNEQFF

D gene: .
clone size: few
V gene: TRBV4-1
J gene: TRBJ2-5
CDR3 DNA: TGCGCCAGCAGCGGAGGAGGGAACCGAGAAGAGACCCAGTACTTC
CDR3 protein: CASSGGGNREETQYF

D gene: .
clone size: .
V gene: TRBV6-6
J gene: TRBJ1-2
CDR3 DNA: TGTGCCAGCAGTCTTTTACCGGGGAACGGCTACACCTTC
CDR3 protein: CASSLLPGNGYTF

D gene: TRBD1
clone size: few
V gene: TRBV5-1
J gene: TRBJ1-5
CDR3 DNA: TGCGCCAGCAGCTTAACAGGGGCATTCAATCAGCCCCAGCATTTT
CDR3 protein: CASSLTGAFNQPQHF

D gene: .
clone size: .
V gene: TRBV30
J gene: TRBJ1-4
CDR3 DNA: TGTGCCTGGAGTGCCCTTCGGGGGGCTAATGAAAAACTGTTTTTT
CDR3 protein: CAWSALRGANEKLFF

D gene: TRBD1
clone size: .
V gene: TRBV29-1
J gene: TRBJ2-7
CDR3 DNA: TGCAGCGTTGTATGGACAGGGGGCATCTACGAGCAGTACTTC
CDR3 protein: CSVVWTGGIYEQYF